This TCR beta chain stems from a study of T-cell memory formation after mild COVID-19. Study-level information: TCR clusters showed largely donor specificity.

Worth noting for this clonotype: Its cognate antigen is unknown.

Findings of the study overall: Pre-infection memory harbored some responding clones, suggesting cross-reactive memory joined. Day 37-peaking second-wave clones had unconfirmed SARS-CoV-2 specificity.

The CDR3 spans 14 residues. Libraries for TCRalpha and TCRbeta carried sample barcodes and unique molecular identifiers via 5'RACE. TCRdb re-called the 5' RACE reads through MiXCR, storing one row per CDR3 protein. The data show more than 75,000 distinct CDR3 sequences, with roughly 14% seen just once and 30% to 35% held by the top ten. Sequenced input: PBMCs or a T cell subset sorted from them (not recorded which). The clonotype originates from an adult woman who had mild COVID-19 (a few samples of this study predate the infection). Cell type and time point are not known. This chain links TRBV21-1 with TRBJ1-6. TRBV21-1 is described as a pseudogene. CDR3 bases: TGTGCCAGCAGCAAAACCGGTGATAATTCACCCCTCCACTTT. It encodes CASSKTGDNSPLHF.